The next 28 T cell receptor beta chains were all read from a single sample in a study of T cells in tuberculosis. The data were produced by immunoSEQ multiplex PCR, yet TCRdb's version contains in-frame clones alone and is incomplete. The table lists about 33,000 clones, nearly 97% of them singletons. Sequencing was done on a sample of PBMCs. Every receptor here comes from a donor aged 10-29 years with latent tuberculosis or without tuberculosis infection.

The chain employs TRBV2 and TRBJ1-2; no clear D gene. The CDR3 runs to 13 residues. Trimming shortened V by 5 bases and J by 4 bases, and 11 bases separated the two germline ends. CDR1 and CDR2 from the germline V gene are SNHLY and FYNNEI. Here the CDR3 reads CASSPDEGYGYTF. The CDR3 DNA reads as TGTGCCAGCAGTCCTGACGAGGGCTATGGCTACACCTTC.

The chain employs TRBV5-6 and TRBJ2-1; tentatively, D is TRBD2 (6 bases). Germline CDR1 reads SGHDT; CDR2 reads YYEEEE. The CDR3 is 15 residues long. Trimming cost V 6 bases and J 2 bases, with 15 bases left between them. CDR3 DNA: TGTGCCAGCACCCCAGCTTGGGGGGCCTACAATGAGCAGTTCTTC. Translation gives CASTPAWGAYNEQFF.

The chain has TRBV5-1 and TRBJ2-1; tentative D call: TRBD1 (6 bases). Germline V gene data show CDR1 as SGHRS and CDR2 as YFSETQ. Trimming stripped 0 bases from V and 4 bases from J, with 17 bases between. This CDR3 comprises 17 residues. The CDR3 region is CASSLAALQGKYNEQFF. Written as DNA, the CDR3 is TGCGCCAGCAGCTTGGCGGCCTTACAGGGAAAGTACAATGAGCAGTTCTTC.

The chain carries TRBV30 and TRBJ2-7; the D is unclear. The V and J ends lost 4 bases and 1 base respectively, with 11 bases between them. Per germline, CDR1 GTSNPN and CDR2 SVGIG (reference sequence). The CDR3 is 13 amino acids. The chain's CDR3 is CAWIGGDSYEQYF. CDR3 bases: TGTGCCTGGATCGGCGGTGATTCCTACGAGCAGTACTTC.

J is TRBJ1-2 and V is TRBV6-6; D is unclear. Germline lookup yields CDR1 MNHNY and CDR2 SVGAGI (reference sequence). Trimming removed 2 bases from V and 7 bases from J, with 8 bases in between. This CDR3 has 12 residues. The CDR3 DNA is TGTGCCAGCAGTTACCCTTCAGGTGGCTACACCTTC. Encoded protein: CASSYPSGGYTF.

V gene TRBV4-1 combines with J gene TRBJ1-2, with D possibly matching TRBD1 (5 bases). V gave up 6 bases and J gave up 0 bases, with 23 bases separating them. There are 18 residues in the CDR3. Germline-derived CDR1 and CDR2 are MGHRA and YSYEKL. This chain's CDR3 is CASSHDPGTPITNYGYTF. As DNA, the CDR3 is TGCGCCAGCAGTCATGACCCCGGGACTCCAATTACTAACTATGGCTACACCTTC.

The genes are TRBV15 and TRBJ2-3, with D unclear. The germline V and J ends were trimmed by 0 bases and 2 bases, with 15 bases remaining between them. The germline V gene has CDR1 LNHNV and CDR2 YYDKDF (reference sequence). The CDR3 spans 17 residues. The CDR3 DNA is TGTGCCACCAGCAGAGATGTCGCGACGACTCCCACAGATACGCAGTATTTT. Amino acid sequence: CATSRDVATTPTDTQYF. The whole variable domain, remainder taken from reference TRBV15 and TRBJ2-3, is DAMVIQNPRYQVTQFGKPVTLSCSQTLNHNVMYWYQQKSSQAPKLLFHYYDKDFNNEADTPDNFQSRRPNTSFCFLDIRSPGLGDTAMYLCATSRDVATTPTDTQYFGPGTRLTVL.

V is TRBV10-2 and J is TRBJ2-3; 9 positions agree with TRBD2. The trim removed 8 bases at V and 5 bases at J, leaving 11 bases unmatched. Germline CDR1 WSHSY, CDR2 SAAADI. The CDR3 length is 15 residues. CDR3 sequence (DNA): TGCGCCAGCTCGCGGGAGGGCCGACTTGGAGATACGCAGTATTTT. It translates to CASSREGRLGDTQYF.

The rearrangement uses TRBV19 and TRBJ1-2; D is perhaps TRBD1 (5 bases). V was trimmed by 3 bases and J by 0 bases, leaving 8 bases between them. The CDR3 extends over 14 amino acids. Germline CDR1 reads LNHDA; CDR2 reads SQIVND (reference sequence). The CDR3 DNA reads as TGTGCCAGTAGTATGGGGCCCGCTAACTATGGCTACACCTTC. It specifies CASSMGPANYGYTF.

This chain links TRBV6-1 with TRBJ1-1; unclear D gene. Trimming removed 2 bases from V and 5 bases from J, with 18 bases in between. The CDR3 runs to 16 residues. The germline gives CDR1 MNHNS, CDR2 SASEGT. Here the CDR3 DNA reads TGTGCCAGCAGTGAATTAGCGCGAGGGCTGGGGACTGAAGCTTTCTTT. It translates to CASSELARGLGTEAFF.

The chain uses TRBV15 and TRBJ1-2, with unresolved D. Between the trimmed V and J ends, which lost 5 bases and 8 bases, there was a span of 18 bases. Germline CDR1 and CDR2: LNHNV and YYDKDF (reference sequence). The CDR3 totals 14 residues. The CDR3 coding sequence is TGTGCCACCAGCGAGGGCCAACGAGCTAACGGCTACACCTTC. Translating it yields CATSEGQRANGYTF.

The gene calls are TRBV4-1 and TRBJ2-7, with D possibly being TRBD2 (6 bases). The V end lost 1 base, the J end lost 3 bases, and 13 bases lay between the germline ends. The CDR3 runs 15 residues. CDR1 is MGHRA and CDR2 is YSYEKL in the germline V gene. CDR3 coding DNA: TGCGCCAGCAGCCAAGTTGGGACTCTCTTCTACGAGCAGTACTTC. This translates into CASSQVGTLFYEQYF.

The rearrangement joins TRBV6-1 to TRBJ1-1; 8 bases fit TRBD1. This CDR3 spans 15 amino acids. The germline V gene has CDR1 MNHNS and CDR2 SASEGT. V lost 5 bases and J lost 5; bases outside the gene matches: 10. DNA of the CDR3: TGTGCCAGCAGTCGCCTTCAGGGGGCCGGTACTGAAGCTTTCTTT. It is translated as CASSRLQGAGTEAFF.

V is TRBV7-9 and J is TRBJ1-2, with D hard to call. The CDR3 length is 13 residues. The germline CDR1 and CDR2 sequences are SEHNR and FQNEAQ (reference sequence). V was cut by 3 bases and J by 4 bases, with 9 bases left in between. CDR3 protein: CASSFRETYGYTF. The CDR3 bases are TGTGCCAGCAGCTTCCGCGAAACCTATGGCTACACCTTC.

V gene TRBV7-9 combines with J gene TRBJ1-2; no firm D call. Deletions cut 5 bases from V and 2 bases from J, with 9 bases between. There are 13 residues in the CDR3. The germline gives CDR1 SEHNR, CDR2 FQNEAQ (reference sequence). The CDR3 coding sequence is TGTGCCAGCAGCCTAAACAGAAACTATGGCTACACCTTC. Encoded protein: CASSLNRNYGYTF.

This clone is a singleton in its sample. DNA of the CDR3: TGCACCAGCAGCCAAGAGGTTGGAGAGGAAGCTTTCTTT. This codes for CTSSQEVGEEAFF. V gene TRBV1 combines with J gene TRBJ1-1. TRBV1 constitutes a pseudogene. This CDR3 comprises 13 residues.

This clone appeared a single time. CDR3: CAIQGLEYGDQPQHF. Written as DNA, the CDR3 is TGTGCCATTCAGGGGTTGGAATATGGGGATCAGCCCCAGCATTTT. The V and J genes are TRBV6-1 and TRBJ1-5; weak D call: TRBD1 (6 bases). Germline CDR1 and CDR2: MNHNS and SASEGT. The CDR3 covers 15 residues. Trimming shortened V by 10 bases and J by 5 bases, and 21 bases separated the two germline ends.

This chain uses TRBV19 with TRBJ1-2; perhaps TRBD1 as D (5 bases). This CDR3 has 14 residues. Trimming took off 6 bases at V and 2 bases at J, with 13 bases between the two ends. CDR1 and CDR2 from the germline V gene are LNHDA and SQIVND (reference sequence). CDR3 residues: CASRTRAPNYGYTF. The CDR3, as DNA: TGTGCCAGTAGAACCAGGGCCCCCAACTATGGCTACACCTTC.

The chain recombines TRBV18 with TRBJ1-3, with TRBD1 matching over 8 bases. V dropped 3 bases and J dropped 0; count of bases not matched to a gene: 7. Germline CDR1 is KGHSH and CDR2 is LQKENI. The CDR3 totals 17 residues. CDR3 residues: CASSPRQGLDSGNTIYF. CDR3 DNA sequence: TGTGCCAGCTCACCCCGACAGGGGTTGGACTCTGGAAACACCATATATTTT.

The chain has TRBV13 and TRBJ2-7, with D possibly being TRBD1 (5 bases). CDR1 and CDR2 (germline): PRHDT, FYEKMQ (reference sequence). There are 17 residues in the CDR3. V shed 2 bases and J shed 0 bases, with 17 bases lying between them. The CDR3 DNA is TGTGCCAGCAGCTTAAGGCGATTGGGGCTGGGCTCCTACGAGCAGTACTTC. This encodes CASSLRRLGLGSYEQYF.

The J gene is TRBJ2-4, the V gene TRBV27; TRBD1 is a possible D gene (6 bases). Per the germline V gene, CDR1 is MNHEY and CDR2 is SMNVEV (reference sequence). This CDR3 spans 14 amino acids. The V and J ends lost 6 bases and 7 bases respectively, with 16 bases between them. The CDR3 is CASSPDRMGNIQYF. CDR3 coding DNA: TGTGCCAGCAGCCCCGACAGGATGGGGAACATTCAGTACTTC.

The chain is built from TRBV5-8 and TRBJ1-1; TRBD1 matches at 8 bases. There are 14 residues in the CDR3. CDR1 is SGHTS and CDR2 is YDEGEE in the germline V gene. V trimming: 3 bases; J trimming: 4 bases; junction bases outside the gene matches: 5. As DNA, the CDR3 is TGTGCCAGCAGCTGGACAGGGCCCAGCACTGAAGCTTTCTTT. It yields the protein CASSWTGPSTEAFF. The complete variable domain, with remaining parts taken from reference TRBV5-8 and TRBJ1-1, reads EAGVTQSPTHLIKTRGQQATLRCSPISGHTSVYWYQQALGLGLQFLLWYDEGEERNRGNFPPRFSGRQFPNYSSELNVNALELEDSALYLCASSWTGPSTEAFFGQGTRLTVV.

The rearrangement links TRBV18 to TRBJ1-1; D unclear. The CDR3 extends over 12 amino acids. V was pared by 0 bases and J by 7 bases, with 6 bases between. From germline, CDR1 is KGHSH and CDR2 LQKENI. The CDR3 coding sequence is TGTGCCAGCTCACCACCCACGGGTGAAGCTTTCTTT. It encodes CASSPPTGEAFF. The variable domain in full, with the rest retrieved from reference TRBV18 and TRBJ1-1, is NAGVMQNPRHLVRRRGQEARLRCSPMKGHSHVYWYRQLPEEGLKFMVYLQKENIIDESGMPKERFSAEFPKEGPSILRIQQVVRGDSAAYFCASSPPTGEAFFGQGTRLTVV.

The V call is TRBV11-1, the J call TRBJ2-1, with 9 bases aligning to TRBD1. The CDR3 contains 15 residues. Germline-derived CDR1 and CDR2 are SGHAT and FQDESV (reference sequence). V gave up 5 bases and J gave up 2 bases; unmatched junction bases: 4. The DNA for the CDR3 is TGTGCCAGCAGCCGGGACAGGGACACCTACAATGAGCAGTTCTTC. Residues: CASSRDRDTYNEQFF.

This clone was seen a single time. The V gene is TRBV13, the J gene TRBJ2-3; no firm D call. V gave up 1 base and J gave up 4 bases, with 3 bases separating them. The CDR3 totals 12 residues. Germline CDR1 PRHDT, CDR2 FYEKMQ (reference sequence). CDR3 residues: CASSLASDTQYF. The CDR3, as DNA: TGTGCCAGCAGCTTAGCGTCAGATACGCAGTATTTT.

J is TRBJ1-2 and V is TRBV7-2; unclear D gene. Between the trimmed V and J ends, which lost 6 bases and 4 bases, there was a span of 15 bases. Germline V gives CDR1 SGHTA, CDR2 FQGNSA. The CDR3 is 14 residues long. DNA for the CDR3: TGTGCCAGCAGACCCGATAGTGCTCTCTATGGCTACACCTTC. Its translation: CASRPDSALYGYTF.

The V and J genes are TRBV29-1 and TRBJ1-2; TRBD1 agrees at 7 bases. V gave up 8 bases and J gave up 5 bases; unmatched junction bases: 5. This CDR3 region has 11 residues. Germline V lookup: CDR1 SQVTM, CDR2 ANQGSEA. CDR3 DNA: TGCAGCACTACAGGGGTATATGGCTACACCTTC. It specifies CSTTGVYGYTF. Complete variable domain (other parts from reference TRBV29-1 and TRBJ1-2): SAVISQKPSRDICQRGTSLTIQCQVDSQVTMMFWYRQQPGQSLTLIATANQGSEATYESGFVIDKFPISRPNLTFSTLTVSNMSPEDSSIYLCSTTGVYGYTFGSGTRLTVV.

The V call is TRBV18, the J call TRBJ1-2, with 7 bases matching TRBD1. V shed 2 bases and J 6 bases; nucleotides not matched to a gene: 12. The CDR3 loop spans 16 amino acids. The germline V gene encodes CDR1 KGHSH and CDR2 LQKENI. In DNA, the CDR3 is TGTGCCAGCTCACCAGACCTAGACAGGGTACGGGATGGCTACACCTTC. Protein: CASSPDLDRVRDGYTF.